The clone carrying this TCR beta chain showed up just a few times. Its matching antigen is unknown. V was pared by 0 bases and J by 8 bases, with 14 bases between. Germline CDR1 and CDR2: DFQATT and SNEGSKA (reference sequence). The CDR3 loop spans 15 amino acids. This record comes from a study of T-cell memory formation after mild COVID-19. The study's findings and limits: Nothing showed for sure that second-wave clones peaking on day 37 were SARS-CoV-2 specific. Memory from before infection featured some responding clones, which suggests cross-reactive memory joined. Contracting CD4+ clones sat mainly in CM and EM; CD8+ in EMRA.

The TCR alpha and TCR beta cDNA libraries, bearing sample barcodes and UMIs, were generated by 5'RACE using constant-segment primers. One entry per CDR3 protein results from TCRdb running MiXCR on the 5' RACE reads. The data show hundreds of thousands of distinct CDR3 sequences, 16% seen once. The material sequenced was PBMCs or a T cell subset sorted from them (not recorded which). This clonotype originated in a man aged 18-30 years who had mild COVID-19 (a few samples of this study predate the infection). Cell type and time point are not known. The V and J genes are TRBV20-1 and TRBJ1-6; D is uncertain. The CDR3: CSARDYGEWDSPLHF. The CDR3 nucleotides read TGCAGTGCTAGAGATTACGGAGAATGGGATTCACCCCTCCACTTT.